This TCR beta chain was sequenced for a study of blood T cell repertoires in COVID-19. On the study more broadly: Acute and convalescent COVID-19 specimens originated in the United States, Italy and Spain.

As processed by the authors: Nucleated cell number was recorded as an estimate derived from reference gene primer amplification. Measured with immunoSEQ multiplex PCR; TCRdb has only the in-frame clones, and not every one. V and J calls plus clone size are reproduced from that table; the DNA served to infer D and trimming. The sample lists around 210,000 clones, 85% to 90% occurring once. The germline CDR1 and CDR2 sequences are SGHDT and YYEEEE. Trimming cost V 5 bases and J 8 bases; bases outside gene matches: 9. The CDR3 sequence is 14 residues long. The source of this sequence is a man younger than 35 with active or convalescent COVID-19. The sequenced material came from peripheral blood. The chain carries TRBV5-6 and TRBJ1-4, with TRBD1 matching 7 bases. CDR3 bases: TGTGCCAGCAGTCGAACGGGACAGTGGGAAAAACTGTTTTTT. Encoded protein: CASSRTGQWEKLFF.